This T cell receptor (beta chain) stems from a study of blood T cell repertoires in COVID-19. The germline V gene encodes CDR1 LNHDA and CDR2 SQIVND (reference sequence). The CDR3 has 12 residues. V was clipped by 3 bases and J by 3 bases, with 5 bases between them. Seattle participants joined during active infection and were tracked over time. Sequencing was performed with immunoSEQ multiplex PCR; in TCRdb, only in-frame clones are kept and a portion is missing. This table holds about 420,000 clones, about 90% found once. The chain is built from TRBV19 and TRBJ1-2, with no clear D. This clonotype was obtained from a man between 18 and 29 years old with COVID-19, enrolled during active disease. Material for sequencing was peripheral blood. The CDR3 loop is CASSIVDYGYTF. The CDR3 nucleotides are TGTGCCAGTAGTATCGTTGACTATGGCTACACCTTC.